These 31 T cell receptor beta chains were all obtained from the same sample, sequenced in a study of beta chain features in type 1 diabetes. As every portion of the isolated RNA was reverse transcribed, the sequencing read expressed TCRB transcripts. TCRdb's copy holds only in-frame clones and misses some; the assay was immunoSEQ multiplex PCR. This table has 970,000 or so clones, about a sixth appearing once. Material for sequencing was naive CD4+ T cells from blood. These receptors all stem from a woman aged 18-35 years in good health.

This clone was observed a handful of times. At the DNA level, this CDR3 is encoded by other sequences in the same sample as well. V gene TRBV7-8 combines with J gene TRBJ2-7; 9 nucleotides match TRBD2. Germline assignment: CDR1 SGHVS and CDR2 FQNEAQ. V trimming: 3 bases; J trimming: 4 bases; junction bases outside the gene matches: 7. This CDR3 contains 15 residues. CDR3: CASSLGTSGSYEQYF. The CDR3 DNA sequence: TGTGCCAGCAGCTTGGGAACTAGCGGGTCTTACGAGCAGTACTTC.

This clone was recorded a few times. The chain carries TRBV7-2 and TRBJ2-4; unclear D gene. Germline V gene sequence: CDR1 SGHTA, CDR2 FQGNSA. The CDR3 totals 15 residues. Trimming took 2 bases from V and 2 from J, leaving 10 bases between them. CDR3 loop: CASSLPWRSKNIQYF. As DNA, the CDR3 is TGTGCCAGCAGCTTACCGTGGCGCTCCAAAAACATTCAGTACTTC.

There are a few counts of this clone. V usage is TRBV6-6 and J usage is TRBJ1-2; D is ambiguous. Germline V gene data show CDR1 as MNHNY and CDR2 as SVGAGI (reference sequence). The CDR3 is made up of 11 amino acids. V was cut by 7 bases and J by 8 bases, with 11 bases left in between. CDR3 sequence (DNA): TGTGCCAGCATGCGGGCGGCCGGCTACACCTTC. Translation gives CASMRAAGYTF.

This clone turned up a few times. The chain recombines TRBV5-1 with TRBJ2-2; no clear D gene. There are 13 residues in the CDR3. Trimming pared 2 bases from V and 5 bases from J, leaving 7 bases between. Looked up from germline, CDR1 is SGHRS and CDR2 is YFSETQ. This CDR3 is CASSFLETGELFF. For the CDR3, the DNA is TGCGCCAGCAGCTTCCTCGAAACCGGGGAGCTGTTTTTT.

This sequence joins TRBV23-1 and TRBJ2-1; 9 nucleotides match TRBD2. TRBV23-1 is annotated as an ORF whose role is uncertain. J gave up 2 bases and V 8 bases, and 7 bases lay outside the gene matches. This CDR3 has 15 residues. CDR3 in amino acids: CASRRAGGPYNEQFF. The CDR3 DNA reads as TGCGCCAGCCGTAGGGCGGGAGGGCCCTACAATGAGCAGTTCTTC.

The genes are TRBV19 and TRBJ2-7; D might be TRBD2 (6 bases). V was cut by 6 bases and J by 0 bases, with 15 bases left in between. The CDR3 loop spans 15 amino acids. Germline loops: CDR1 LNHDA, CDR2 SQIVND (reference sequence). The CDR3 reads CASRSFGGTSYEQYF. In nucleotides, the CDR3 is TGTGCCAGTAGGTCCTTTGGCGGGACCTCCTACGAGCAGTACTTC.

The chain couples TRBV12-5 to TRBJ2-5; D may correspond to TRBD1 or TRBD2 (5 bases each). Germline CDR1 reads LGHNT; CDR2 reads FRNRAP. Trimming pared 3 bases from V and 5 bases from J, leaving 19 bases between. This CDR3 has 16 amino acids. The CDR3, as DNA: TGTGCTAGTGGTTTACAGGTAGTCGAGGGGACGGAGACCCAGTACTTC. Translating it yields CASGLQVVEGTETQYF.

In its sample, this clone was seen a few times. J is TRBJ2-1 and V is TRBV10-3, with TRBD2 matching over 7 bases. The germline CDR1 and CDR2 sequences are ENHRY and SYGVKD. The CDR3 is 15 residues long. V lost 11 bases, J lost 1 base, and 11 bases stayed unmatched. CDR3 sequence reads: CAPGGTGVSYNEQFF. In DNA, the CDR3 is TGTGCCCCGGGGGGTACGGGCGTGTCCTACAATGAGCAGTTCTTC.

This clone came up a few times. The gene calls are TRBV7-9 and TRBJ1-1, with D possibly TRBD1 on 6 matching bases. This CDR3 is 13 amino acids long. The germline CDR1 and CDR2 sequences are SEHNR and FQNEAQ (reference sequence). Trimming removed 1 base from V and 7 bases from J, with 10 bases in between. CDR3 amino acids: CASSLEADSEAFF. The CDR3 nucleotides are TGTGCCAGCAGCTTAGAAGCGGACAGTGAAGCTTTCTTT.

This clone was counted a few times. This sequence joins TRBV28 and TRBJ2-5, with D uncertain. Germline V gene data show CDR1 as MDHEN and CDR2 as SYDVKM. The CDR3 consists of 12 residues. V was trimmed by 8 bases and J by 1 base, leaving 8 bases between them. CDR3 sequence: CASRVGQETQYF. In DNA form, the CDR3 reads TGTGCCAGCCGGGTTGGCCAAGAGACCCAGTACTTC. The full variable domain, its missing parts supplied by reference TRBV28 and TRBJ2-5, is DVKVTQSSRYLVKRTGEKVFLECVQDMDHENMFWYRQDPGLGLRLIYFSYDVKMKEKGDIPEGYSVSREKKERFSLILESASTNQTSMYLCASRVGQETQYFGPGTRLLVL.

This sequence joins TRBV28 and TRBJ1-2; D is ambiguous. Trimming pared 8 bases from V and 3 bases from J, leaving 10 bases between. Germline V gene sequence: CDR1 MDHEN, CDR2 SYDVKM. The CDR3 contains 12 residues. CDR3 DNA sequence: TGTGCCAGCGGAAACTCTTACTATGGCTACACCTTC. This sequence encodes CASGNSYYGYTF.

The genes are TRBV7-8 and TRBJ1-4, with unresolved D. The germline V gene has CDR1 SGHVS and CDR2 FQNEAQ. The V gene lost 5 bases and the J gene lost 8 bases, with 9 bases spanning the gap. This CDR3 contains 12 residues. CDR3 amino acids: CASSLSGEKLFF. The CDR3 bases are TGTGCCAGCAGCCTCAGCGGGGAAAAACTGTTTTTT.

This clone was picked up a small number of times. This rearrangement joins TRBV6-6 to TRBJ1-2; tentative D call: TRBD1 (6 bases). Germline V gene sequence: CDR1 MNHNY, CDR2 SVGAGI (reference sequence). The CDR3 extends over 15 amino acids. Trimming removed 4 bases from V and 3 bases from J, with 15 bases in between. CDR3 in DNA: TGTGCCAGCAGTTCGCCCGGGACACTTCACTATGGCTACACCTTC. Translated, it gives CASSSPGTLHYGYTF.

CDR3 sequence: CASRATGTTEAFF. As DNA, the CDR3 is TGTGCCAGCAGGGCGACAGGGACGACTGAAGCTTTCTTT. The rearrangement links TRBV6-4 to TRBJ1-1; 7 bases line up with TRBD1. The CDR3 extends over 13 amino acids. Trimming cost V 6 bases and J 5 bases; bases outside gene matches: 6. The germline CDR1 and CDR2 sequences are MRHNA and SNTAGT.

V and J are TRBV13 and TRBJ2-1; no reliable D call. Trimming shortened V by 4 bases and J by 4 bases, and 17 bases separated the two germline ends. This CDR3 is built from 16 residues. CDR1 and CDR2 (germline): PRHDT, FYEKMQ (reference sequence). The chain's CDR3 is CASSSRQAAGYNEQFF. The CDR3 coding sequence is TGTGCCAGCAGCTCCAGGCAGGCAGCCGGATACAATGAGCAGTTCTTC.

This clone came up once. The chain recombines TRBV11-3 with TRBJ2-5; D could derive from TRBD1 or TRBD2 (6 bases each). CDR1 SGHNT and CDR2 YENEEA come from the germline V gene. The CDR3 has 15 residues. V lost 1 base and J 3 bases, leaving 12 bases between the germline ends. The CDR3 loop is CASSLGRGAKETQYF. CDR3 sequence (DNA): TGTGCCAGCAGCTTAGGAAGGGGGGCAAAAGAGACCCAGTACTTC.

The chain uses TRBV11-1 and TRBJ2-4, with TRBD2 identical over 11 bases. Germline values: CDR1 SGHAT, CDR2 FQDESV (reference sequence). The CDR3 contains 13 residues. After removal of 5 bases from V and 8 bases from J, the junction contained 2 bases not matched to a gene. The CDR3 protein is CASSEGLADIQYF. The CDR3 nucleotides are TGTGCCAGCAGCGAGGGACTAGCGGACATTCAGTACTTC. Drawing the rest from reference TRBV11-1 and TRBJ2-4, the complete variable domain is EAEVAQSPRYKITEKSQAVAFWCDPISGHATLYWYRQILGQGPELLVQFQDESVVDDSQLPKDRFSAERLKGVDSTLKIQPAELGDSAMYLCASSEGLADIQYFGAGTRLSVL.

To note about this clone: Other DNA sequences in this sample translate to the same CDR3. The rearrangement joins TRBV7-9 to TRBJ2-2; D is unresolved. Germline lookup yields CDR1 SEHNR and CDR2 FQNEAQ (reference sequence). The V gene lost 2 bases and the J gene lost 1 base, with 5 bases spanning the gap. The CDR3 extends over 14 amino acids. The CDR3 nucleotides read TGTGCCAGCAGCTTAACCGGGAACACCGGGGAGCTGTTTTTT. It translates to CASSLTGNTGELFF.

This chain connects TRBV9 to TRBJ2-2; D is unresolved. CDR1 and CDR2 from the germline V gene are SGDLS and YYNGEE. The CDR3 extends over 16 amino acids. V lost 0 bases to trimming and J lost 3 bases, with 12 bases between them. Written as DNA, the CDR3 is TGTGCCAGCAGCGTAGCGGGCAGGCGACACACCGGGGAGCTGTTTTTT. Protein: CASSVAGRRHTGELFF.

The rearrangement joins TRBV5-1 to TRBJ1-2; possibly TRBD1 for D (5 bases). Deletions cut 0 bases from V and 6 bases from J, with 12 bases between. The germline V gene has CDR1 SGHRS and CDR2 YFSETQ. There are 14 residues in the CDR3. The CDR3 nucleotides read TGCGCCAGCAGCTTGGGCCCTCCGGGGGATGGCTACACCTTC. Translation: CASSLGPPGDGYTF.

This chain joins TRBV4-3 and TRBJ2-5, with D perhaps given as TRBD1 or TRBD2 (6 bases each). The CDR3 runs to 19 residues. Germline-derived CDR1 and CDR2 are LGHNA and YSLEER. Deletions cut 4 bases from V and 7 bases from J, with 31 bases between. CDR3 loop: CASSPDIGWLRGGGLTQYF. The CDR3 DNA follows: TGCGCCAGCAGCCCTGACATAGGGTGGTTGAGAGGGGGAGGACTGACCCAGTACTTC.

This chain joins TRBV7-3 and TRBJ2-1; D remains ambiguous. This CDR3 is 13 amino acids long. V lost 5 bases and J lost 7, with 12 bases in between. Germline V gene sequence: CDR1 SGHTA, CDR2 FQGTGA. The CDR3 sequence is CASSPRLGNEQFF. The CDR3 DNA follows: TGTGCCAGCAGCCCTAGGCTCGGGAATGAGCAGTTCTTC.

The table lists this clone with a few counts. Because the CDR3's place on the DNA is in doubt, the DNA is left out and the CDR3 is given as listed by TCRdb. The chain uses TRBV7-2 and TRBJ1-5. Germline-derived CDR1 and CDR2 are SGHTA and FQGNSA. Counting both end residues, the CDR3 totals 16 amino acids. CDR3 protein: CASSLYLVSSTSPQHF.

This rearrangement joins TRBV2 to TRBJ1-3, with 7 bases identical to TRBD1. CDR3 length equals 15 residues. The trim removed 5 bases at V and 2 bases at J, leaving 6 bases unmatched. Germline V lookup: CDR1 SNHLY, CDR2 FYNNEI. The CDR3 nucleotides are TGTGCCAGCAGTCCAACCGGGACAGCTGGAAACACCATATATTTT. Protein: CASSPTGTAGNTIYF.

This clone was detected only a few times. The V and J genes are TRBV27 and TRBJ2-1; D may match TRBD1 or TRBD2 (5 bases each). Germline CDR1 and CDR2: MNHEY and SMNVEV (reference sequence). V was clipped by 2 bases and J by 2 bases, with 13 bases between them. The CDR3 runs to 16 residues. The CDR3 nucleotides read TGTGCCAGCAGTTTAGGGGACCACCTACCCTACAATGAGCAGTTCTTC. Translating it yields CASSLGDHLPYNEQFF.

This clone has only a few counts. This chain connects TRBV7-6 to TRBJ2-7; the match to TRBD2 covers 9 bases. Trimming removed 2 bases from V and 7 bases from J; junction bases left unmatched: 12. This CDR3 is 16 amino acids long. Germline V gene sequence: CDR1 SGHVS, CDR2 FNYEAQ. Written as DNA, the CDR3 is TGTGCCAGCAGCTTATCGACTAGCGGTCACCTGCGGGAGCAGTACTTC. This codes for CASSLSTSGHLREQYF.

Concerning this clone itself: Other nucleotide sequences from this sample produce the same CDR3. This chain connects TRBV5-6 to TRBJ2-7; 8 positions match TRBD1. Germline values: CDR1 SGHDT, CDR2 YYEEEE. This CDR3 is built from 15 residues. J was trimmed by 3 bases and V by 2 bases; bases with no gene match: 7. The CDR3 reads CASSLNGQGLYEQYF. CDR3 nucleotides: TGTGCCAGCAGCTTAAACGGACAGGGTCTCTACGAGCAGTACTTC.

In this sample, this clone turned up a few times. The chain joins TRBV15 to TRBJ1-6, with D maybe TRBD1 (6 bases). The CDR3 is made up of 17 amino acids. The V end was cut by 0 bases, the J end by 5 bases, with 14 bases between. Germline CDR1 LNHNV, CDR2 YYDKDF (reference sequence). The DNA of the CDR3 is TGTGCCACCAGCAGAGATCCGGTGGGGGCGAATAATTCACCCCTCCACTTT. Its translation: CATSRDPVGANNSPLHF.

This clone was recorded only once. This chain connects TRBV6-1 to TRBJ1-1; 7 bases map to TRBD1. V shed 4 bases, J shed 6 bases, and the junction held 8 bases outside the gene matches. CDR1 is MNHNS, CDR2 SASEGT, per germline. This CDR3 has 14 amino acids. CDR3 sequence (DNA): TGTGCCAGCAGTGCCTCCAGGGGGATGCCTGAAGCTTTCTTT. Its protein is CASSASRGMPEAFF.

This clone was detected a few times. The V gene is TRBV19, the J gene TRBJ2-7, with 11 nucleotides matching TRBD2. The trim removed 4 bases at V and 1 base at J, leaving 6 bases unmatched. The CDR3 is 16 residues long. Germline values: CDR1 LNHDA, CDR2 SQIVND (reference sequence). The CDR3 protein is CASSKGGTSGSYEQYF. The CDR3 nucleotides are TGTGCCAGTAGTAAAGGTGGGACTAGCGGTTCCTACGAGCAGTACTTC.

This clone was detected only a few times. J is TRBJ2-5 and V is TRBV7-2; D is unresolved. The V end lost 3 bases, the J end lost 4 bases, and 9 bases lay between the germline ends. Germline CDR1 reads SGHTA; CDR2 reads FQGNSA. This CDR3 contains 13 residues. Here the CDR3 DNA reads TGTGCCAGCAGCTTTACGACGGGAGAGACCCAGTACTTC. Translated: CASSFTTGETQYF.